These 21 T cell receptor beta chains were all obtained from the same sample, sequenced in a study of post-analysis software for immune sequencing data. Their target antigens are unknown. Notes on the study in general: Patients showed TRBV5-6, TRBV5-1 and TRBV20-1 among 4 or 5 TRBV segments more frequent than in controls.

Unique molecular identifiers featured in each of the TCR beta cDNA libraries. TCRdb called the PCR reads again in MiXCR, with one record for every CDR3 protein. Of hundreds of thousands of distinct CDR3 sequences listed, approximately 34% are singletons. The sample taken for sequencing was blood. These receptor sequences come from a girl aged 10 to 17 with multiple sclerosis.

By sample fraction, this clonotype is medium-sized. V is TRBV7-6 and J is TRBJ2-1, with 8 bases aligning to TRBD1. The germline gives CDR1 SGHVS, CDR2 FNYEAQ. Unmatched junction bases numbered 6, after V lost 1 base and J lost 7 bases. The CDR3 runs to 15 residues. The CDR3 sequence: CASSLGTGTLNEQFF. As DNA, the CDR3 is TGTGCCAGCAGCTTAGGGACAGGGACCTTGAATGAGCAGTTCTTC.

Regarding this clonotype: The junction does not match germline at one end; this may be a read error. Here the CDR3 reads CASSLHPAYEQYF. The CDR3 DNA reads TGTGCCAGCAGCTTACACCCCGCCTACGAGCAATACTTC. This chain joins TRBV7-2 and TRBJ2-7; D uncertain. Germline V gene lookup returns CDR1 SGHTA and CDR2 FQGNSA. This CDR3 is 13 amino acids long.

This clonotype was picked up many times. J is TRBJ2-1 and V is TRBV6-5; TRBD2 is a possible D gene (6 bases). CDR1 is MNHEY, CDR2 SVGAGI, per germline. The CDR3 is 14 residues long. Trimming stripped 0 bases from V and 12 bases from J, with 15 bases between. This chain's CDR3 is CASSYSSAVGGQFF. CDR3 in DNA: TGTGCCAGCAGTTACTCGTCGGCGGTGGGGGGGCAGTTCTTC.

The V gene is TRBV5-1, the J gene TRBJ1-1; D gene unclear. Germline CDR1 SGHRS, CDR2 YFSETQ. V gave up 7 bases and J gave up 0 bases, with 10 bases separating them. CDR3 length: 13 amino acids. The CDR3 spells CASQPQVNTEAFF. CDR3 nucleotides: TGCGCCAGCCAGCCCCAGGTGAACACTGAAGCTTTCTTT.

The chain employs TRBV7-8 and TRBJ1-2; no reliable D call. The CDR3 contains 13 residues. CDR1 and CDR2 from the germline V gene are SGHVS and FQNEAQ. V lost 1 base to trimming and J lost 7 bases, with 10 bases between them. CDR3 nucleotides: TGTGCCAGCAGCTTAGAATTGGACCGTGGCTACACCTTC. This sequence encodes CASSLELDRGYTF. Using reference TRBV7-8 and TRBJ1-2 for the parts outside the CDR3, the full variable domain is GAGVSQSPRYKVAKRGQDVALRCDPISGHVSLFWYQQALGQGPEFLTYFQNEAQLDKSGLPSDRFFAERPEGSVSTLKIQRTQQEDSAVYLCASSLELDRGYTFGSGTRLTVV.

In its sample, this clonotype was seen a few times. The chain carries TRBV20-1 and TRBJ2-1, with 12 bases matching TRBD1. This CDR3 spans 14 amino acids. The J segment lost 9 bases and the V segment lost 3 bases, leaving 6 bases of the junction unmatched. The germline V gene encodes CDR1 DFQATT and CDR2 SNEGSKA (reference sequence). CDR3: CSARTGQGASEQFF. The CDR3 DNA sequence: TGCAGTGCTAGGACGGGACAGGGGGCGAGTGAGCAGTTCTTC.

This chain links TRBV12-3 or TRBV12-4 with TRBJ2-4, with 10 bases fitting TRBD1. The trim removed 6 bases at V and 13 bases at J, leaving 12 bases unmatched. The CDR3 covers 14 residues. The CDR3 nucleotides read TGTGCCAGCAGCTTTACCGGGACAGGGGAAGAGCAGTACTTC. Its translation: CASSFTGTGEEQYF.

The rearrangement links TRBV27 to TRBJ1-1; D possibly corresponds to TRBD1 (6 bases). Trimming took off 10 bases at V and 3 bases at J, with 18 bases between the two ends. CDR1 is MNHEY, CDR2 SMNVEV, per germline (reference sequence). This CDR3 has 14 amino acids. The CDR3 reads CATHRGGPDTEAFF. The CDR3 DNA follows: TGTGCCACCCACCGGGGGGGCCCGGACACTGAAGCTTTCTTT.

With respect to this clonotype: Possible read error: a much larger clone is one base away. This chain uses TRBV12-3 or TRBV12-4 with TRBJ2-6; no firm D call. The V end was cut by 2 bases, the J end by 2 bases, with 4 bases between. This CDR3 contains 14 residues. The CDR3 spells CASSLQAGANVLTF. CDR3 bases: TGTGCCAGCAGTTTACAGGCTGGGGCCAACGTCCTGACTTTC.

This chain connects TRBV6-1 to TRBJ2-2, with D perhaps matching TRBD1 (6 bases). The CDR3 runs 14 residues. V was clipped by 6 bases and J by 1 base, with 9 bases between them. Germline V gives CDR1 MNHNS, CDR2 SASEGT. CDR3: CASSIQGNTGELFF. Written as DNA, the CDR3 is TGTGCCAGCAGCATACAGGGGAACACCGGGGAGCTGTTTTTT.

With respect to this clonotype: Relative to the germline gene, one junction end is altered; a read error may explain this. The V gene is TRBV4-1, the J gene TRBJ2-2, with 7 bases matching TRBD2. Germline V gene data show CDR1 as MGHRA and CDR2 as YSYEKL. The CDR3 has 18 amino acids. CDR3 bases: TGCGCCAGCAGCGTAAGGGGTGGGGGGGAACGGGTCACCGGGGAGCGGTTTTTT. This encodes CASSVRGGGERVTGERFF.

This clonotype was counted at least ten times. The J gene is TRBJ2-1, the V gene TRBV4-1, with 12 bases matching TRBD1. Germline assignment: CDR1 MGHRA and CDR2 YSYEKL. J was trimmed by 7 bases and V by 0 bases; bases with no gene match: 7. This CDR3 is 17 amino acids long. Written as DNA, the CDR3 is TGCGCCAGCAGCCAAGATTGGGGACAGGGGGCGCGGAATGAGCAGTTCTTC. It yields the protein CASSQDWGQGARNEQFF.

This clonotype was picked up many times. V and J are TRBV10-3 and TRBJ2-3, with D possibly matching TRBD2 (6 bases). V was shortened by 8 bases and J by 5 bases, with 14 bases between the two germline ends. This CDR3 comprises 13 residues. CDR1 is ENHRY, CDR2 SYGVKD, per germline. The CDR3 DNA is TGTGCCATCGAAGGCGGGGTAGGAGATACGCAGTATTTT. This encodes CAIEGGVGDTQYF.

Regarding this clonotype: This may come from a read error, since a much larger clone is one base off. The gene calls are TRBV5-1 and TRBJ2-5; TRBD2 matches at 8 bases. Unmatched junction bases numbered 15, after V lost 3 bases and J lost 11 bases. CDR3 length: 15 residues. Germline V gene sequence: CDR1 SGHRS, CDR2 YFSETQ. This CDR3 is CASSSGRGRKNEQYF. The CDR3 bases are TGCGCCAGCAGCTCCGGGAGGGGAAGGAAAAATGAGCAGTACTTC.

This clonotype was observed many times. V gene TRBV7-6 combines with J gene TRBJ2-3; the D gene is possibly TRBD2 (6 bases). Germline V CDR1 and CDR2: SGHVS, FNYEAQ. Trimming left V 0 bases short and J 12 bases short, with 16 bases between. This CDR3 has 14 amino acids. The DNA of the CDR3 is TGTGCCAGCAGCTTAGCGCCGACTAGTTTTGCTCAGTATTTT. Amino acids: CASSLAPTSFAQYF. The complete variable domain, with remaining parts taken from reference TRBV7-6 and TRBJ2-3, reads GAGVSQSPRYKVTKRGQDVALRCDPISGHVSLYWYRQALGQGPEFLTYFNYEAQQDKSGLPNDRFSAERPEGSISTLTIQRTEQRDSAMYRCASSLAPTSFAQYFGPGTRLTVL.

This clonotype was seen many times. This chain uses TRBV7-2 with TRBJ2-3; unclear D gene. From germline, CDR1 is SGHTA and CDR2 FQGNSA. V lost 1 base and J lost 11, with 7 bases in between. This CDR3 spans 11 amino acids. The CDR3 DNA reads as TGTGCCAGCAGCTTAGGACTCATGCAGTATTTT. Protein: CASSLGLMQYF.

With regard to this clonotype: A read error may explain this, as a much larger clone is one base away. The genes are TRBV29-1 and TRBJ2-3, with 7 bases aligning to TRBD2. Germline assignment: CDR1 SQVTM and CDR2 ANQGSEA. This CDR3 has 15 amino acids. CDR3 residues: CSVNGGSFGTGTQYF. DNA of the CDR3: TGCAGCGTTAACGGGGGGAGTTTCGGCACAGGTACGCAGTATTTT.

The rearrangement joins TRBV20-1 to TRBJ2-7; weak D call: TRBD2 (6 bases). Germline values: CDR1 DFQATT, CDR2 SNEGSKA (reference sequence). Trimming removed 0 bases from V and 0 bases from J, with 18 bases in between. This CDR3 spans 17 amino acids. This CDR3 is CSARDSSAGGTSYEQYF. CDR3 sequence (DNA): TGCAGTGCTAGAGATTCCTCCGCTGGCGGGACCTCCTACGAGCAGTACTTC.

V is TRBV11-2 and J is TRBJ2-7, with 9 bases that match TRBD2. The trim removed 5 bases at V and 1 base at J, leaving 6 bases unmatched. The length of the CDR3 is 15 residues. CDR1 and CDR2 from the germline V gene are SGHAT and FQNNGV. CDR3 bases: TGTGCCAGCAGCCTAGCGGGGACAATATCCTACGAGCAGTACTTC. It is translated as CASSLAGTISYEQYF.

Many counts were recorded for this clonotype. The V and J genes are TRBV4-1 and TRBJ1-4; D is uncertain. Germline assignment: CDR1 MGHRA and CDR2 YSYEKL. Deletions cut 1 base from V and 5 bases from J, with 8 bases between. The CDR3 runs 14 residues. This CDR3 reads CASSQVSKNEKLFF. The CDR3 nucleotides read TGCGCCAGCAGCCAAGTTTCGAAGAATGAAAAACTGTTTTTT.

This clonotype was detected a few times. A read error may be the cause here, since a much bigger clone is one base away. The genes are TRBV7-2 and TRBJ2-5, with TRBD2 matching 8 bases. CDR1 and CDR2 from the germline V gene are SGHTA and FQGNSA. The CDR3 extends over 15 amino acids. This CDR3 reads CANSAGGGSRETQYF. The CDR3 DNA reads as TGTGCCAACAGCGCGGGGGGCGGGTCCAGAGAGACCCAGTACTTC.